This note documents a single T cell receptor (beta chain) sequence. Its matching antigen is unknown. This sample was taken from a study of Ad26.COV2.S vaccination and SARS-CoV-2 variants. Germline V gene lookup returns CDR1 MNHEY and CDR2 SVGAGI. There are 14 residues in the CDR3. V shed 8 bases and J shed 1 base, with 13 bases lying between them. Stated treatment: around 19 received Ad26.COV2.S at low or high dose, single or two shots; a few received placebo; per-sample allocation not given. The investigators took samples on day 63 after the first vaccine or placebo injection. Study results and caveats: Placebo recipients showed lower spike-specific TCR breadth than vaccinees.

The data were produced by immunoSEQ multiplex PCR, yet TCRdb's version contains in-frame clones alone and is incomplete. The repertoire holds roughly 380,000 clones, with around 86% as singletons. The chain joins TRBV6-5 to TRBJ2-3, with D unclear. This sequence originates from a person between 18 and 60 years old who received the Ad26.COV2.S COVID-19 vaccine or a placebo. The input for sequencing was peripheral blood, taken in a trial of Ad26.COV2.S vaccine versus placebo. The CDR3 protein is CASGPYGGTDTQYF. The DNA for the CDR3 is TGTGCCAGCGGACCGTACGGAGGCACAGATACGCAGTATTTT.